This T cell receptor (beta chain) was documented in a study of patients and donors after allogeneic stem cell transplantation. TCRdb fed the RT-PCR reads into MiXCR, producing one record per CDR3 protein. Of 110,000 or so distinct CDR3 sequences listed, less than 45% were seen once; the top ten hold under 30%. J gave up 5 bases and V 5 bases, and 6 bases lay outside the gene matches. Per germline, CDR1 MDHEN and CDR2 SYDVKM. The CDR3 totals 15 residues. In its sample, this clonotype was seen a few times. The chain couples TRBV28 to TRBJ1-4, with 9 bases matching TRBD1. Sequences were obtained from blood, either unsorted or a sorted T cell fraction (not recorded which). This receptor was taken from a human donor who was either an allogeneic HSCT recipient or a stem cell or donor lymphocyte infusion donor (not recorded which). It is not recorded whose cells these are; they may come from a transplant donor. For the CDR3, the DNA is TGTGCCAGCAGTATCTTTGGGACAGGGAATGAAAAACTGTTTTTT. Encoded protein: CASSIFGTGNEKLFF.